This T cell receptor beta chain was profiled in a study of OX40 agonist ivuxolimab in advanced cancers. Sequenced by immunoSEQ multiplex PCR; TCRdb stores in-frame clones only, minus some. The table includes about 64,000 clones, 75% to 95% detected once. The V gene's germline CDR1 is SGHTS and CDR2 YDEGEE. J was trimmed by 0 bases and V by 4 bases; bases with no gene match: 6. The CDR3 totals 15 residues. This sequence joins TRBV5-8 and TRBJ1-2; 7 positions agree with TRBD1. Sequences were derived from CD4+ or CD8+ T cells sorted from blood, sampled in a trial of the OX40 agonist ivuxolimab. This sequence was found in an adult with an advanced solid tumor such as melanoma, head and neck, liver or kidney cancer. The CDR3 DNA is TGTGCCAGCAGCACGGACAGGATCACTAACTATGGCTACACCTTC. Translation gives CASSTDRITNYGYTF.